Listed below are T cell receptor beta chains from one sample, sequenced in a study of T cells in tuberculosis. TCRdb keeps only in-frame clones here, not all; method: immunoSEQ multiplex PCR. The sample includes about 34,000 clones, 93% seen only once; the top ten take over 10%. Here the sequenced sample was PBMCs, taken at tuberculosis diagnosis. The receptors were sampled from an adult with tuberculosis. Both conserved end residues are part of each CDR3. D genes are given only for firm matches. For some rows the clone size is stated as once, few or many, or as a class when expanded; others skip it.

TRBV28	TRBJ2-3	NA	TRBD2	CASSRGRLTDTQYF	TGTGCCAGCAGTCGCGGGAGACTCACAGATACGCAGTATTTT
TRBV19	TRBJ1-3	NA	NA	CASTPWGRGFSGNTIYF	TGTGCCAGTACCCCATGGGGCAGGGGCTTCTCTGGAAACACCATATATTTT
TRBV29-1	TRBJ1-1	NA	NA	CSVEQGQNTEAFF	TGCAGCGTCGAACAGGGCCAAAACACTGAAGCTTTCTTT
TRBV19	TRBJ1-2	few	NA	CASSKRDSYGYTF	TGTGCCAGTAGTAAGCGGGATAGCTATGGCTACACCTTC
TRBV7-9	TRBJ1-3	NA	TRBD1	CASSRIFGQGRSGNTIYF	TGTGCCAGCAGCCGAATATTTGGACAGGGAAGATCCGGAAACACCATATATTTT
TRBV5-6	TRBJ2-5	NA	TRBD1	CASSSKTGAETQYF	TGTGCCAGCAGCTCCAAGACAGGGGCGGAGACCCAGTACTTC
TRBV19	TRBJ1-5	once	TRBD1	CASTKTGGNQPQHF	TGTGCCAGTACAAAGACAGGGGGCAATCAGCCCCAGCATTTT
TRBV6-6	TRBJ2-3	NA	NA	CASSYLSSGKTDTQYF	TGTGCCAGCAGTTACCTTAGTAGCGGTAAAACAGATACGCAGTATTTT
TRBV29-1	TRBJ1-1	NA	NA	CSDLTRVNTEAFF	TGCAGCGACTTAACGCGGGTTAACACTGAAGCTTTCTTT
TRBV7-2	TRBJ2-5	few	NA	CASSQQETQYF	TGTGCCAGCAGCCAGCAAGAGACCCAGTACTTC
TRBV10-3	TRBJ2-5	NA	TRBD2	CAISESSGETQYF	TGTGCCATCAGTGAGTCTAGCGGGGAGACCCAGTACTTC
TRBV30	TRBJ2-5	NA	TRBD2	CAWSVGLAGGQETQYF	TGTGCCTGGAGTGTAGGTCTAGCGGGGGGACAAGAGACCCAGTACTTC
TRBV11-2	TRBJ2-5	NA	TRBD2	CASSPVLANQETQYF	TGTGCCAGCAGCCCCGTACTAGCGAACCAAGAGACCCAGTACTTC
TRBV13	TRBJ2-7	once	TRBD1	CASSFRDRSYEQYF	TGTGCCAGCAGCTTCCGGGACAGATCCTACGAGCAGTACTTC
TRBV5-1	TRBJ2-7	NA	NA	CASSSGWGELSYEQYF	TGCGCCAGCAGCTCGGGGTGGGGGGAGTTGTCCTACGAGCAGTACTTC
TRBV10-2	TRBJ2-3	NA	NA	CASLEGGAGDTQYF	TGCGCCAGCCTCGAGGGCGGGGCGGGAGATACGCAGTATTTT
TRBV21-1	TRBJ2-2	few	NA	CASSKSIRGASRELFF	TGTGCCAGCAGCAAATCCATCCGGGGGGCCTCTCGGGAGCTGTTTTTT
TRBV28	TRBJ1-5	few	NA	CASSGGQRGNQPQHF	TGTGCCAGCAGTGGAGGACAGAGGGGCAATCAGCCCCAGCATTTT
TRBV11-2	TRBJ1-1	NA	TRBD1	CASSLTLTGAITEAFF	TGTGCCAGCAGCTTAACTCTTACAGGGGCAATCACTGAAGCTTTCTTT
TRBV28	TRBJ2-7	NA	TRBD1	CASSSGTGIFYEQYF	TGTGCCAGCAGTTCCGGGACAGGGATCTTCTACGAGCAGTACTTC
TRBV4-1	TRBJ2-3	NA	TRBD2	CASSKGGTPGTSLGDTQYF	TGCGCCAGCAGCAAGGGGGGGACCCCCGGGACTAGCTTGGGAGATACGCAGTATTTT
TRBV21-1	TRBJ1-2	NA	NA	CASSKKRTSRLYRPTNYGYTF	TGTGCCAGCAGCAAAAAACGGACAAGTAGGCTGTACAGGCCCACTAACTATGGCTACACCTTC
TRBV27	TRBJ1-1	NA	NA	CASSLWASAEAFF	TGTGCCAGCAGTTTATGGGCTAGCGCTGAAGCTTTCTTT
TRBV25-1	TRBJ1-2	NA	NA	CASSSAGLANYGYTF	TGTGCCAGCAGCTCCGCGGGGTTAGCTAACTATGGCTACACCTTC
TRBV30	TRBJ1-1	NA	NA	CAWSAPVQAEAFF	TGTGCCTGGAGTGCCCCGGTCCAGGCTGAAGCTTTCTTT
TRBV2	TRBJ2-1	NA	TRBD2	CASSGTSGYNEQFF	TGTGCCAGCAGTGGGACTAGCGGTTACAATGAGCAGTTCTTC
TRBV19	TRBJ1-1	NA	NA	CASSIGTTIAFF	TGTGCCAGTAGTATAGGGACAACAATTGCTTTCTTT
TRBV5-1	TRBJ2-1	once	TRBD1	CASRSTGGVANEQFF	TGCGCCAGCAGGAGTACAGGGGGCGTAGCCAATGAGCAGTTCTTC
TRBV6-5	TRBJ1-2	NA	TRBD1	CASSWGQGAYGYTF	TGTGCCAGCAGCTGGGGACAGGGCGCCTATGGCTACACCTTC
TRBV27	TRBJ2-3	NA	NA	CASSFLGGATDTQYF	TGTGCCAGCAGTTTCCTAGGGGGAGCCACAGATACGCAGTATTTT
TRBV5-1	TRBJ2-2	NA	NA	CASSPPALLHSGELFF	TGCGCCAGCAGCCCCCCCGCCCTACTTCATTCCGGGGAGCTGTTTTTT
TRBV19	TRBJ2-7	NA	TRBD2	CASSIGPSGVYEQYF	TGTGCCAGTAGTATAGGGCCTAGCGGCGTCTACGAGCAGTACTTC
TRBV18	TRBJ2-3	NA	TRBD1	CASSPLGQNTDTQYF	TGTGCCAGCTCACCACTGGGACAGAACACAGATACGCAGTATTTT
TRBV7-3	TRBJ2-3	NA	TRBD2	CASSRAGVEGDTQYF	TGTGCCAGCTCCCGAGCGGGAGTGGAAGGGGATACGCAGTATTTT
TRBV27	TRBJ2-6	once	TRBD1	CASSLWDRGRSGANVLTF	TGTGCCAGCAGTTTATGGGACAGGGGGCGTTCAGGGGCCAACGTCCTGACTTTC
TRBV9	TRBJ2-7	NA	NA	CASSVGRQYSYEQYF	TGTGCCAGCAGCGTAGGTAGACAGTACTCCTACGAGCAGTACTTC
TRBV5-1	TRBJ2-1	NA	TRBD2	CASSSGLAVGEQFF	TGCGCCAGCAGCTCGGGACTAGCGGTTGGTGAGCAGTTCTTC
TRBV5-1	TRBJ1-1	NA	NA	CASSLEPGTEAFF	TGCGCCAGCAGCTTGGAACCGGGAACTGAAGCTTTCTTT
TRBV30	TRBJ1-1	NA	NA	CAWSRTMNTEAFF	TGTGCCTGGAGCAGGACAATGAACACTGAAGCTTTCTTT
TRBV19	TRBJ1-4	NA	NA	CASSITGTSHEKLFF	TGTGCCAGTAGTATAACCGGGACATCGCATGAAAAACTGTTTTTT
TRBV2	TRBJ2-2	NA	NA	CASSEERANTGELFF	TGTGCCAGCAGTGAGGAGCGGGCGAACACCGGGGAGCTGTTTTTT
TRBV6-6	TRBJ1-2	NA	NA	CASSYAVGDGYTF	TGTGCCAGCAGTTACGCGGTCGGCGATGGCTACACCTTC